This T cell receptor (beta chain) was recovered during a study of blood T cells in healthy people across ages. As for the study in general: For every two T cells, template switching captured about one barcoded beta molecule.

Note on this clonotype: Its antigen remains unknown.

Together with a sample-barcoded 5' primer, a J-beta primer mix was included in a second PCR lasting about 6 to 12 cycles. TCRdb processed the 5' RACE reads anew with MiXCR; each CDR3 protein has one entry. The sample has 550,000 to 600,000 distinct CDR3 sequences, roughly a quarter seen once; the top ten hold approximately 17%. The CDR3 totals 14 residues. V was pared by 5 bases and J by 4 bases, with 4 bases of the junction left unmatched. Germline CDR1 reads SGHVS; CDR2 reads FQNEAQ. Broader study findings: Strongly correlated with naive T cell percentage was TCR beta diversity. Unsorted PBMC input precluded a conclusive naive versus antigen-experienced comparison.

The chain uses TRBV7-8 and TRBJ2-2; 7 bases line up with TRBD1. Specimen: blood. This TCR was sampled from a woman between 70 and 85 years old in good health. CDR3 nucleotide sequence: TGTGCCAGCAGCCCCGGACAGGCCACCGGGGAGCTGTTTTTT. Amino acid sequence: CASSPGQATGELFF.